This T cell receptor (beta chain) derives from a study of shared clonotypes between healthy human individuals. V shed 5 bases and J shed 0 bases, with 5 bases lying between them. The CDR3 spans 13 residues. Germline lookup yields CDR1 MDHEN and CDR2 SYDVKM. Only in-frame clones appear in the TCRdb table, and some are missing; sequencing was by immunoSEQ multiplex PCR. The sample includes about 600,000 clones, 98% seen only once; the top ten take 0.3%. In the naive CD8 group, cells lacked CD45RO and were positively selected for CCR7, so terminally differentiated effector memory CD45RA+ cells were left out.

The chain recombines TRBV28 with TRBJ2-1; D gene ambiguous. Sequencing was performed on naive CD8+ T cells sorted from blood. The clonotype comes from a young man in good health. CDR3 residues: CASSPNSYNEQFF. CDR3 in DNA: TGTGCCAGCAGTCCCAACTCCTACAATGAGCAGTTCTTC.